This record covers a single TCR beta chain. Its antigen is currently unknown. This sample is part of a study of human T cells and chemical hapten exposure. Overall study: Patients were given diphenylcyclopropenone on the scalp weekly across the roughly 25-week study. The patients were mostly female; they had alopecia areata, totalis or universalis.

Germline CDR1 reads SGHVS; CDR2 reads FNYEAQ. The length of the CDR3 is 11 residues. Trimming shortened V by 8 bases and J by 6 bases, and 10 bases separated the two germline ends. Sample time point: pre-sensitization, week 0. Treatment reported: therapeutic diphenylcyclopropenone sensitization with weekly scalp DPC. Broader study findings: Expanded TCRs were compared with controls, and the expanded TCRs formed significantly more large CDR3 similarity clusters. TCRs exceeding a frequency of 1 in 1000 stayed unchanged under DPC sensitization.

TCRdb re-derived calls from the RACE reads in MiXCR, one entry per CDR3 protein. This table holds about 74,000 distinct CDR3 sequences, 14% found once. This TCR was recovered from a woman between 50 and 59 years old with alopecia areata. Some clones in this sample may be carry-over from other donors' samples. The chain combines TRBV7-6 with TRBJ1-2, with D uncertain. The input for sequencing was whole blood, taken in connection with sensitization to the hapten diphenylcyclopropenone (DPC). DNA of the CDR3: TGTGCCAGCGGGGATGGACATGGCTACACCTTC. Its protein is CASGDGHGYTF.